This record looks at one T cell receptor (beta chain) sequence and its context. No antigen is known for it. It has no much larger one-base neighbor in the sample; base qualities were not kept. Library construction relied on the immunoSEQ multiplex PCR assay. A mixture of 60 forward primers for TCR Vbeta segments and 13 reverse primers for TCR Jbeta segments was used in the multiplex PCR. A multiplex PCR assay on genomic DNA amplified the CDR3 region of rearranged TCR beta genes. The Illumina HiSeq System was used to sequence the amplified TCR beta libraries as 87-base-pair reads. In the source study's methods: Across the roughly 640 repertoires, a later analysis counted approximately 83 million unique TCR beta chains, about 10 million of which were shared by at least two donors. To remove PCR and sequencing errors, raw reads were error-corrected and collapsed into unique sequences using a nearest-neighbor algorithm that merged closely related sequences. To assign V, D and J gene segments, CDR3 sequences were aligned to IMGT reference sequences. For a sequence to be retained, at least a six-nucleotide match to both a V gene segment and a J gene segment was required. Rearrangements were classified as productive when the CDR3 lacked stop codons and remained in frame with V and J, and all other rearrangements were classified as non-productive. Following IMGT convention, CDR3 was defined as the stretch from the second conserved V-encoded cysteine to the conserved J-encoded phenylalanine. The earlier analysis of about 590 of the donors excluded sequences that lacked an unambiguous match to a single V gene segment. In an earlier analysis of several hundred of the donors, V segments were called functional above 56.7% productive rearrangements and were called segregating when the between-donor standard deviation exceeded 5%. A statistical classification framework was built for diagnosing cytomegalovirus status from the catalog of TCR beta chain sequences. V and J gene assignment, in a later analysis, came from comparing TCR nucleotide sequences with IMGT/GENE-DB human TR gene sequences. In a later analysis, CDR3 sequences and most-parsimonious VDJ recombination scenarios were assigned using the TCRdist pipeline. A later analysis defined each TCR beta chain by its CDR3 amino acid sequence plus V-gene family, and excluded reads lacking a unique V-gene family. A later analysis removed 500 to 600 highly shared, low-generation-probability nucleotide sequences to deal with suspected cross-contamination and a sequencing artifact. For each public chain, a later analysis derived a clonal expansion index from normalized ranks of inferred template counts within each repertoire. Generation probabilities in a later analysis came from a VDJ recombination model fitted to out-of-frame rearrangements, and those results were checked against IGoR. In a later analysis, hypergeometric tests were used to score TCR-TCR, TCR-HLA and TCR-CMV co-occurrence, with a repertoire-size bias correction applied to TCR pairs. In a later analysis, false discovery rates were estimated by permuting HLA or CMV assignments 20 times. In a later analysis, co-occurring TCRs were grouped with DBSCAN, and TCRdist sequence similarity was added when clustering was performed within HLA-allele-positive subsets. Repertoires with fewer than 30,000 or more than 120,000 public chains, plus five repertoires with anomalous nucleotide sharing, were excluded from co-occurrence clustering. TCRdb provides this immuneACCESS table in a form limited to in-frame rearrangements. Some clones are lacking; in checked studies, under half of them reflect an unresolved V gene, and why the rest are absent is not known. D and trimming come from the DNA, and the V and J calls and clone size come from that table. This sample comprises approximately 59,000 clones, almost 80% of them detected only once. The ten largest clones take up over 2.5% of the sample.

The cohort consisted of fewer than 700 healthy bone marrow donors. At the time of sampling, all cohort members were nominally healthy, though unrecorded immune exposures were likely present. The donor was CMV seropositive and was included in the group of 250 to 350 seropositive cohort members. Every donor gave a peripheral blood sample, and the peripheral blood mononuclear cells from that sample were used for TCR beta sequencing. Genomic DNA was extracted from the blood cell samples with the Qiagen DNeasy Blood Extraction Kit. The data were obtained in a study of cytomegalovirus exposure and HLA in healthy donors (dated by TCRdb to 2017 to 2019). Background for the entire study: An earlier analysis of roughly 570 of the donors reported around 280 Gb of sequence data and some 110 million unique TCR beta sequences obtained from about 170 million T cells. About 300 gigabases of sequencing data and roughly 90 million unique TCR sequences were included in an early release covering roughly 600 HLA-typed donors. Among the roughly 430 genotyped donors, around 81% belonged to the genetic ancestry cluster associated with self-reported Caucasian donors. The study was designed to test whether signatures of past pathogen exposure could be identified by cataloging public T cell receptors. The study profiled the T cell repertoires of around 700 subjects by immunosequencing and related them to cytomegalovirus serostatus. In addition to the first cohort of around 670 subjects, a separate validation cohort of 120 different subjects was used. To predict cytomegalovirus infection status, the study combined high-throughput TCR immunosequencing, statistical association of individual TCRs with disease status, and machine learning. In a later analysis, previously published TCR beta repertoires from 666 donors were re-analyzed and high-resolution HLA genotyping was added so that TCR occurrence patterns could be studied. Rather than drawing on any new phenotypic data, the later analysis identified candidate immune exposures from TCR beta sequences and the way those sequences occurred across donors. To decide whether each TCR beta V gene segment behaved as functional or pseudogenic, an earlier analysis of several hundred of the donors relied on high-throughput TCR beta sequencing. Donor age, sex, ethnicity and CMV serostatus were compiled alongside the repertoire data. In a later genetic analysis, genome-wide SNP genotypes for about 55% of the roughly 700 donors were used, and that subset was treated as a discovery cohort. All discovery cohort repertoires had been generated using a single sequencing platform. Both class I and class II loci were covered by HLA typing, at four-digit resolution. Typing coverage differed by locus: A, B, C, DRB1 and DQB1 were typed in roughly 620-630 donors, DQA1 in 500 to 550, DPA1 in 600 to 610, and DPB1 in just under 490. Roughly 5 DR-DQ haplotypes were handled as single units for association and clustering, since linkage in the cohort was strong. On average, around 230,000 unique TCR beta nucleotide sequences were sequenced per donor among a few hundred genotyped donors of the cohort, with around 19% of those sequences being non-productive. Findings and caveats that apply to the study as a whole: A further reported finding was that TCR beta sequences accurately predicted the HLA-A and HLA-B alleles for most subjects in the first cohort. The cohort was sequenced for TCR beta chains only, and without alpha or paired-chain data the features that could be detected were limited. The only immune exposure information available for the cohort was CMV serostatus. Because counts were too low, about 18 rarely observed V segments, including chromosome 9 orphons, were excluded from the earlier analysis of several hundred of the donors. A later analysis found that HLA-associated TCR beta chains were more clonally expanded and had lower generation probabilities than equally common non-associated chains. According to a later analysis, TCR association rates differed among HLA loci, with DRB1 alleles showing the most associated TCRs and HLA-C alleles showing the fewest. A few of the identified cytomegalovirus-associated TCR beta chains were confirmed in vitro to be specific for cytomegalovirus antigens. In a later genetic analysis, a missense DCLRE1C variant was associated with V-gene and J-gene trimming of TCR beta chains, and the association was replicated in an independent cohort. Broadly in line with IMGT annotations, most TCR beta V segments showed up in productive rearrangements about 87% or about 30% of the time in an earlier analysis of around 600 of the donors. Because HLA typing was missing for some donors at each locus, association tests included only the typed subset. Strong co-occurrence of HLA alleles, especially DR and DQ, made assigning TCR associations to individual alleles difficult. Linkage disequilibrium might explain the correlated functional status among segregating V segments, but an unknown experimental factor could not be ruled out. Specific HLA alleles were associated with 16,951 TCR beta sequences at a false discovery rate of 0.05 in a later analysis. According to a later analysis, most CMV-associated TCR beta chains appeared to be HLA-restricted, and the HLA associations seemed to be driven largely by CMV exposure. Compared with the roughly 600-donor mean, donors in an Asian-associated ancestry cluster had fewer N-insertions in productive TCRs, according to a later genetic analysis. In the study, 164 TCR beta chains were listed as associated with cytomegalovirus. Because the 87-base-pair reads could not distinguish some IMGT-functional V segments, including TRBV6-2 and TRBV6-3, those segments were excluded. The classifier was reported to diagnose cytomegalovirus status with high specificity and sensitivity in both the original cohort and the validation cohort. According to a later analysis, parvovirus B19, influenza, CMV and Epstein-Barr virus appeared linked to several top co-occurrence clusters. The presence/absence analyses assumed that sequencing depth was roughly uniform across donors, and that assumption may not be true. A group of highly shared sequence variants was considered likely to be a technical artifact of the sequencing pipeline. According to the authors, the approach could potentially be generalized to other disease states and immunological phenotypes. Across donors, most TCR sequences were observed very rarely, whereas some public TCRs were present in many individuals.

V drops 3 bases and J drops 2 bases, leaving 17 bases in between. The CDR3 covers 17 residues, taking in both the cysteine and the phenylalanine. Kept here is only the CDR3 DNA, which spans 51 bases and is read in frame from base 1. The germline V gene (reference sequence) provides CDR1 GTSNPN and CDR2 SVGIG. The receptor was derived from a girl aged 5 to 17 in good health and CMV-seropositive. The rearranged chain carries TRBV30 and TRBJ2-6, with TRBD2 perhaps the D gene, on 6 matching bases. The sample taken for sequencing was PBMCs. The nucleotide sequence is given as TGTGCCTGGAGCCCCCGGGGAGGAATAACTGGGGCCAACGTCCTGACTTTC. Translated, this gives CAWSPRGGITGANVLTF.